Sequencing of this T cell receptor beta chain was carried out in a study of regulatory T cells in long-lasting Graves disease. As to this clonotype: What it recognizes is unknown.

The time point here: persistent/refractory GD, antithyroid drugs over 5 years with positive TRAb. After RNA was extracted from PBMCs, the TCR library was made from it. General study points: TRBV28, TRBJ1-2 and TRBJ2-5 emerged as the favored segments in persistent disease.

Germline V lookup: CDR1 MNHEY, CDR2 SVGEGT. This CDR3 is 15 amino acids long. After removal of 6 bases from V and 3 bases from J, the junction contained 5 bases not matched to a gene. Arm-PCR of CDR3 regions and iRepertoire HTBI primers were used to build TCR beta libraries. TCRdb used MiXCR to reprocess the multiplex PCR reads, holding one entry per CDR3 protein. Counted here are hundreds of thousands of distinct CDR3 sequences, about 32% occurring once; the ten biggest clones make up around 40%. The TCR originated in a female donor with Graves disease. This chain uses TRBV6-2 or TRBV6-3 with TRBJ2-2; 9 nucleotides match TRBD1. Specimen: peripheral blood mononuclear cells (PBMCs), collected when the disease was refractory, from a patient treated with antithyroid drugs. The CDR3 DNA sequence: TGTGCCAGCAGAAGGGACAGGGTTGACACCGGGGAGCTGTTTTTT. Protein: CASRRDRVDTGELFF.